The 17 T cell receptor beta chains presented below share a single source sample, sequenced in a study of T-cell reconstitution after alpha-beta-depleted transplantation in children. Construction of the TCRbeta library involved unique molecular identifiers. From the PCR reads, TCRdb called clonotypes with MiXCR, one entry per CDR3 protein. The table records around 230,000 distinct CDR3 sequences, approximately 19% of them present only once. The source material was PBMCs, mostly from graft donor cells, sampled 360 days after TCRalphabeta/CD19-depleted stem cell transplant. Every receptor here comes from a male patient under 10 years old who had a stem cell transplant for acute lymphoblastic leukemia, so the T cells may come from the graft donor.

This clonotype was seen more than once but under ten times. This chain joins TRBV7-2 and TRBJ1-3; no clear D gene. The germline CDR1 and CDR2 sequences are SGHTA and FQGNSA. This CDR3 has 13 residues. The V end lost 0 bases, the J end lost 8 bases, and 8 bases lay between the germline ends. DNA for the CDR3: TGTGCCAGCAGCTTAGCGATAGAATACACCATATATTTT. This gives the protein CASSLAIEYTIYF.

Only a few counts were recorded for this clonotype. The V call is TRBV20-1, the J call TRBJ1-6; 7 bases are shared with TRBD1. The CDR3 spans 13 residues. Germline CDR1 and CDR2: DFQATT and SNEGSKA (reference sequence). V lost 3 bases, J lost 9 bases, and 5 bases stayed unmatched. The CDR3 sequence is CSASLGGGSPLHF. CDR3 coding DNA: TGCAGTGCTAGCTTAGGGGGCGGTTCACCCCTCCACTTT.

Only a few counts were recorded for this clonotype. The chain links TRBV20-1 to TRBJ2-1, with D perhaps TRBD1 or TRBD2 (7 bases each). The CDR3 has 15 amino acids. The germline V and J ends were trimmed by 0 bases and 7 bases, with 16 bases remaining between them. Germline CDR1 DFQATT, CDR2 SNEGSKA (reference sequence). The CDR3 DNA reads TGCAGTGCTAGAGAGTCAGGGCAGGGGGGGAATGAGCAGTTCTTC. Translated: CSARESGQGGNEQFF.

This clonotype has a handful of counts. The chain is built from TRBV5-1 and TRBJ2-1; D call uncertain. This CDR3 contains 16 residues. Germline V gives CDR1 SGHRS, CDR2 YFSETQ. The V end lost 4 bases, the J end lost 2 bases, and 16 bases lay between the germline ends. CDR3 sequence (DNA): TGCGCCAGCAGCAACCGTCCTGAACTGACCTACAATGAGCAGTTCTTC. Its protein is CASSNRPELTYNEQFF.

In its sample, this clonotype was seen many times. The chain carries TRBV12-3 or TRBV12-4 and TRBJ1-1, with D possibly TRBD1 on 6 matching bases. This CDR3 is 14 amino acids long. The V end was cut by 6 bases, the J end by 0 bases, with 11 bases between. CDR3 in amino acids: CASSRQGLNTEAFF. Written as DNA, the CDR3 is TGTGCCAGCAGCAGGCAGGGGTTGAACACTGAAGCTTTCTTT.

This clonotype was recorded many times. CDR3 amino acids: CASRPGRRTDTQYF. In DNA, the CDR3 is TGTGCCAGCAGGCCGGGACGGCGCACAGATACGCAGTATTTT. This chain links TRBV12-3 or TRBV12-4 with TRBJ2-3; tentatively, D is TRBD1 or TRBD2 (5 bases each). Trimming took 6 bases from V and 1 from J, leaving 11 bases between them. CDR3 length: 14 amino acids.

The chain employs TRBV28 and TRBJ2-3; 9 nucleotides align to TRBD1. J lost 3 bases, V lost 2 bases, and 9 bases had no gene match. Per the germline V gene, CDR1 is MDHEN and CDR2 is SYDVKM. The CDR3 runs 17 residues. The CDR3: CASSLALPGTGTDTQYF. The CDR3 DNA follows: TGTGCCAGCAGTTTAGCCCTCCCCGGGACAGGGACAGATACGCAGTATTTT.

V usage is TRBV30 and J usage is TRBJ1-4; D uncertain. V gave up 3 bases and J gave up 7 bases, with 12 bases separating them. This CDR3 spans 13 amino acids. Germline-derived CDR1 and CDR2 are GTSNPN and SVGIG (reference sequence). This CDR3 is CAWRWTPGEKLFF. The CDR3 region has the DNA TGTGCCTGGAGGTGGACTCCGGGTGAAAAACTGTTTTTT. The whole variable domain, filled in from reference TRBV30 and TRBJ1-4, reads SQTIHQWPATLVQPVGSPLSLECTVEGTSNPNLYWYRQAAGRGLQLLFYSVGIGQISSEVPQNLSASRPQDRQFILSSKKLLLSDSGFYLCAWRWTPGEKLFFGSGTQLSVL.

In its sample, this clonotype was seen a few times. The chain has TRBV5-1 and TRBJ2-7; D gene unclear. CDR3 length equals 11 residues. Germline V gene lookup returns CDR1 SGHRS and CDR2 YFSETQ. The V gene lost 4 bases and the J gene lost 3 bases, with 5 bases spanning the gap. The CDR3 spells CASSDYYEQYF. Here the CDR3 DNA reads TGCGCCAGCAGCGATTACTACGAGCAGTACTTC.

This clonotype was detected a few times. This CDR3 reads CASSVAGTSVTETQYF. The CDR3 DNA reads as TGTGCCAGCAGCGTAGCCGGGACTAGCGTGACAGAGACCCAGTACTTC. The chain combines TRBV9 with TRBJ2-5; 10 bases fit TRBD2. CDR1 and CDR2 from the germline V gene are SGDLS and YYNGEE. This CDR3 has 16 residues. Trimming cost V 0 bases and J 4 bases; bases outside gene matches: 6.

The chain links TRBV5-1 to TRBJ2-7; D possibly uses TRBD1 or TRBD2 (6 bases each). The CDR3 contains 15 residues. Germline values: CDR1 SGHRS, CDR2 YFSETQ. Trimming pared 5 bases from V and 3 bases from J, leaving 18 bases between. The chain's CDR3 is CASRPRGPDHYEQYF. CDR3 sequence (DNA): TGCGCCAGCAGGCCACGGGGGCCGGACCACTACGAGCAGTACTTC.

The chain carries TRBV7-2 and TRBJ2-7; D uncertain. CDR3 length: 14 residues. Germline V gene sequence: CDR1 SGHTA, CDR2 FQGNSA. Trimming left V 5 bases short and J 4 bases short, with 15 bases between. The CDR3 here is CASSPSGGRYEQYF. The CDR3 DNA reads TGTGCCAGCAGCCCATCGGGCGGTAGGTACGAGCAGTACTTC.

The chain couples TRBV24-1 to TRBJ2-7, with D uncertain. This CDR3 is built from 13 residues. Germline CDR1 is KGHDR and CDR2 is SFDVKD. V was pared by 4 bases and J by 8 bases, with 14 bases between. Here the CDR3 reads CATSEESRTKQYF. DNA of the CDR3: TGTGCCACCAGTGAGGAGTCCCGCACGAAGCAGTACTTC.

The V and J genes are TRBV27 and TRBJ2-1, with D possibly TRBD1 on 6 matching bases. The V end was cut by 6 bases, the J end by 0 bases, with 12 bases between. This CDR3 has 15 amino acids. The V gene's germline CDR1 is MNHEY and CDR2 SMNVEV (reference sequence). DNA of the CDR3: TGTGCCAGCAGAATGGGGGCGAGCTCCTACAATGAGCAGTTCTTC. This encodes CASRMGASSYNEQFF.

The CDR3 here is CATSRDGGGLAGRNEQFF. The CDR3 DNA is TGTGCCACCAGCAGAGATGGCGGGGGACTAGCGGGGAGAAATGAGCAGTTCTTC. The chain links TRBV15 to TRBJ2-1; 13 bases are a match to TRBD2. Looked up from germline, CDR1 is LNHNV and CDR2 is YYDKDF (reference sequence). The trim removed 0 bases at V and 7 bases at J, leaving 9 bases unmatched. This CDR3 has 18 amino acids.

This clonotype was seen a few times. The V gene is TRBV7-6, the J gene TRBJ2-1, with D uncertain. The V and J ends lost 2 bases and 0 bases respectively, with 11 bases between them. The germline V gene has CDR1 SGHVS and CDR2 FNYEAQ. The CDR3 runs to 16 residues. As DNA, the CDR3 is TGTGCCAGCAGCTTATTTTCGGCTAGCTCCTACAATGAGCAGTTCTTC. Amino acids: CASSLFSASSYNEQFF.

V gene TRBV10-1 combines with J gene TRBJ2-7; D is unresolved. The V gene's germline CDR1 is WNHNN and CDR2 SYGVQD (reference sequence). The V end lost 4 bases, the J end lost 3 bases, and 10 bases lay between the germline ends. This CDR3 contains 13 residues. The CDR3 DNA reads TGCGCCAGCAGTGTAGACGGTTACTACGAGCAGTACTTC. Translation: CASSVDGYYEQYF.